This T cell receptor (beta chain) was observed in a study of blood T cell repertoires in COVID-19. This CDR3 is built from 16 residues. Per germline, CDR1 SGHRS and CDR2 YFSETQ. V was pared by 4 bases and J by 0 bases, with 15 bases between. Sequenced by immunoSEQ multiplex PCR; TCRdb stores in-frame clones only, minus some. Among about 190,000 clones, about 77% were seen once, and the ten largest hold about 3%. This sequence joins TRBV5-1 and TRBJ2-3; TRBD1 might be the D (6 bases). Input material: peripheral blood. The sequence came from a woman at least 80 years old with active or convalescent COVID-19. CDR3 loop: CASSPLVTGSTDTQYF. The CDR3 bases are TGCGCCAGCAGCCCCCTAGTCACAGGGAGCACAGATACGCAGTATTTT.